The text below deals with one TCR beta chain. Its target is not known. Germline V gives CDR1 MDHEN, CDR2 SYDVKM. The CDR3 length is 14 residues. Trimming shortened V by 6 bases and J by 4 bases, and 13 bases separated the two germline ends. The source of the sample is a study of beta chain features in type 1 diabetes. Points from the study as a whole: TCRB CDR3 length was moderately but significantly reduced in all four CD4+ subsets of Type 1 diabetes patients. It was not settled here whether HLA type affects TCRB rearrangement.

Sequenced material consisted of expressed TCRB transcripts (all of the isolated RNA was reverse transcribed). Samples of naive, central memory and regulatory T cells yielded a mean of approximately 3.9 million reads. Assay used: immunoSEQ multiplex PCR; TCRdb lists only in-frame clones, some missing. The table lists approximately 340,000 clones, roughly 16% of them singletons. The chain carries TRBV28 and TRBJ2-1, with D possibly matching TRBD1 (5 bases). The TCR was taken from a woman between 18 and 29 years old in good health. Sequencing used naive CD4+ T cells from blood. The DNA for the CDR3 is TGTGCCAGCAGGGACACAGCTCTATACAATGAGCAGTTCTTC. Protein: CASRDTALYNEQFF.